Listed below are T cell receptor beta chains from one sample, sequenced in a study of CD8 T cells in Susac syndrome. TCRdb redid the calling of the immunoSEQ multiplex PCR reads with MiXCR, one entry per CDR3 protein. The sample shows some 110,000 distinct CDR3 sequences, 85% to 95% of them seen only once. Sequenced input: CD8+ T cells from PBMCs. The receptors come from a human donor with Susac syndrome. CDR3s include the opening cysteine and the closing phenylalanine or tryptophan. Fields, in order: V gene, J gene, clone size, D gene, CDR3 length, CDR3 protein, CDR3 DNA. A D gene is named only where the DNA matches it firmly. Rows may omit the clone size; those that give it use once, few, many or a size class.

TRBV6-5,TRBJ2-5,.,.,14,CASSILGAHETQYF,TGTGCCAGCAGTATCCTAGGGGCACACGAGACCCAGTACTTC
TRBV25-1,TRBJ2-5,few,.,13,CASSEGQQETQYF,TGTGCCAGCAGTGAAGGCCAGCAAGAGACCCAGTACTTC
TRBV18,TRBJ2-7,.,TRBD1,16,CASSPPLGQGRYEQYF,TGTGCCAGCTCACCACCGTTGGGACAGGGTCGCTACGAGCAGTACTTC
TRBV2,TRBJ2-1,.,TRBD2,17,CATHGTSGASSYNEQFF,TGTGCCACTCATGGGACTAGCGGGGCCTCCTCCTACAATGAGCAGTTCTTC
TRBV12-5,TRBJ1-2,.,.,14,CASGLGTWGDGYTF,TGTGCTAGTGGTTTGGGTACGTGGGGAGATGGCTACACCTTC
TRBV11-3,TRBJ2-7,.,.,15,CASSLGSGAGYEQYF,TGTGCCAGCAGCTTAGGTTCGGGGGCTGGCTACGAGCAGTACTTC
TRBV2,TRBJ1-1,.,.,14,CASSDGGDYSEAFF,TGTGCCAGCAGTGACGGGGGCGACTACTCTGAAGCTTTCTTT
TRBV29-1,TRBJ2-7,.,TRBD2,15,CSVRNLGGGGIEQYF,TGCAGCGTCCGAAATCTAGGCGGGGGGGGAATCGAGCAGTACTTC
TRBV25-1,TRBJ1-1,.,.,16,CASSDGVGGMNTEAFF,TGTGCCAGCAGTGATGGGGTCGGTGGAATGAACACTGAAGCTTTCTTT
TRBV27,TRBJ1-2,.,.,13,CASSFSPPGGYTF,TGTGCCAGCAGTTTCTCCCCTCCCGGTGGCTACACCTTC
TRBV12-3/TRBV12-4,TRBJ2-3,.,.,13,CASSSPGSDTQYF,TGTGCCAGCAGTTCCCCGGGGTCAGATACGCAGTATTTT
TRBV3-1,TRBJ2-2,.,.,16,CASSQGLRPITGELFF,TGTGCCAGCAGCCAAGGTTTACGACCGATCACCGGGGAGCTGTTTTTT
TRBV29-1,TRBJ2-1,.,.,15,CSVEDYGGSYNEQFF,TGCAGCGTTGAAGATTACGGGGGCTCCTACAATGAGCAGTTCTTC
TRBV6-1,TRBJ1-1,.,.,13,CASSVGRPTEAFF,TGTGCCAGCAGTGTCGGAAGGCCCACTGAAGCTTTCTTT
TRBV2,TRBJ2-7,.,.,15,CASSVRREPTYEQYF,TGTGCCAGCAGTGTAAGGAGGGAGCCTACCTACGAGCAGTACTTC
TRBV29-1,TRBJ1-2,.,.,12,CSVTGQTYGYTF,TGCAGCGTTACCGGACAGACCTATGGCTACACCTTC
TRBV2,TRBJ2-3,.,TRBD2,16,CASSLGLAGITDTQYF,TGTGCCAGCAGTCTGGGACTAGCGGGGATCACAGATACGCAGTATTTT
TRBV27,TRBJ2-2,.,.,13,CASSLGDTGELFF,TGTGCCAGCAGTTTAGGTGACACCGGGGAGCTGTTTTTT
TRBV27,TRBJ2-7,.,TRBD1,15,CASSQTGQGYYEQYF,TGTGCCAGCAGCCAAACGGGACAGGGTTACTACGAGCAGTACTTC
TRBV3-1,TRBJ1-5,.,.,13,CASSQDPYEPQHF,TGTGCCAGCAGCCAAGATCCCTACGAGCCCCAGCATTTT
TRBV27,TRBJ1-3,.,.,17,CASSPHPSGQSENTIYF,TGTGCCAGCAGTCCTCACCCAAGTGGGCAGTCTGAAAACACCATATATTTT
TRBV29-1,TRBJ1-2,.,TRBD1,13,CSVETGDHYGYTF,TGCAGCGTTGAGACAGGGGACCACTATGGCTACACCTTC
TRBV29-1,TRBJ2-3,.,TRBD2,14,CSVEGSGGTDTQYF,TGCAGCGTTGAGGGTAGCGGGGGAACAGATACGCAGTATTTT
TRBV5-1,TRBJ2-7,.,.,14,CASSLEGSSYEQYF,TGCGCCAGCAGCTTGGAGGGGAGCTCCTACGAGCAGTACTTC
TRBV7-2,TRBJ1-1,.,.,13,CASSLERARKAFF,TGTGCCAGCAGCTTAGAGCGGGCACGGAAGGCTTTCTTT
TRBV27,TRBJ2-2,.,TRBD1,16,CASSFPGGADTGELFF,TGTGCCAGCAGTTTTCCAGGGGGCGCCGACACCGGGGAGCTGTTTTTT
TRBV18,TRBJ1-1,.,.,15,CACSLLSGPNTEAFF,TGTGCCTGCTCACTCCTCTCGGGCCCGAACACTGAAGCTTTCTTT
TRBV6-6,TRBJ2-1,.,.,12,CASMEQGHEQFF,TGTGCCAGCATGGAACAGGGACATGAGCAGTTCTTC
TRBV25-1,TRBJ2-5,.,.,15,CASSEYSNRQETQYF,TGTGCCAGCAGTGAATATAGTAACAGGCAAGAGACCCAGTACTTC
TRBV10-3,TRBJ2-5,once,.,11,CAIADQETQYF,TGTGCCATCGCGGATCAAGAGACCCAGTACTTC
TRBV3-1,TRBJ2-1,.,TRBD2,14,CASSHSGGANEQFF,TGTGCCAGCAGCCATAGCGGGGGGGCCAATGAGCAGTTCTTC
TRBV6-5,TRBJ1-2,.,TRBD1,14,CASSLRTGRYGYTF,TGTGCCAGCAGTCTACGGACAGGGCGATATGGCTACACCTTC
TRBV5-4,TRBJ2-1,.,.,13,CASSLGSAGALFF,TGTGCCAGCAGCTTGGGTTCGGCTGGGGCGCTGTTCTTC
TRBV3-1,TRBJ2-1,.,.,15,CASSHALYPHNEQFF,TGTGCCAGCAGCCACGCCCTTTATCCTCACAATGAGCAGTTCTTC
TRBV9,TRBJ2-3,.,.,13,CASSVYPTDTQYF,TGTGCCAGCAGCGTATACCCCACAGATACGCAGTATTTT
TRBV7-2,TRBJ2-5,.,.,15,CASSHGLTGGETQYF,TGTGCCAGCAGCCACGGGCTCACCGGCGGAGAGACCCAGTACTTC
TRBV29-1,TRBJ1-1,.,TRBD1,12,CSAPTGTTEAFF,TGCAGCGCCCCGACAGGGACCACTGAAGCTTTCTTT
TRBV6-1,TRBJ2-7,.,.,16,CASSKRTGNGDYEQYF,TGTGCCAGCAGTAAACGTACAGGGAATGGGGACTACGAGCAGTACTTC
TRBV13,TRBJ2-1,.,TRBD2,16,CASSLAGLASYNEQFF,TGTGCCAGCAGCTTAGCGGGACTAGCTTCCTACAATGAGCAGTTCTTC
TRBV29-1,TRBJ2-7,.,.,13,CSVEDDSGIEQYF,TGCAGCGTTGAAGACGACTCAGGGATCGAGCAGTACTTC
TRBV5-1,TRBJ2-4,.,TRBD2,17,CASSLGLAGGPLNIQYF,TGCGCCAGCAGCCTCGGACTAGCGGGGGGGCCGTTAAACATTCAGTACTTC
TRBV5-4,TRBJ1-1,once,.,12,CASGYGYTEAFF,TGTGCCAGCGGTTACGGGTACACTGAAGCTTTCTTT
TRBV29-1,TRBJ2-1,.,.,12,CSAVGARNEQFF,TGCAGCGCCGTCGGGGCCCGAAATGAGCAGTTCTTC
TRBV27,TRBJ2-7,once,.,12,CASSPNLGEQYF,TGTGCCAGCAGCCCCAACCTTGGCGAGCAGTACTTC
TRBV25-1,TRBJ2-1,.,TRBD2,14,CASTGGAVSNEQFF,TGTGCCAGCACCGGGGGGGCCGTTTCCAATGAGCAGTTCTTC
TRBV20-1,TRBJ1-2,.,TRBD1,15,CSARLTGDNNYGYTF,TGCAGTGCTAGATTAACAGGGGACAATAACTATGGCTACACCTTC
TRBV9,TRBJ1-2,.,.,15,CASSPLETGNYGYTF,TGTGCCAGCTCCCCACTCGAAACAGGGAACTATGGCTACACCTTC
TRBV7-6,TRBJ2-7,.,TRBD1,13,CASSVTTGDEQYF,TGTGCCAGCAGCGTAACGACAGGGGACGAGCAGTACTTC
TRBV29-1,TRBJ1-2,once,TRBD1,12,CSVDEGAYGYTF,TGCAGCGTTGATGAGGGGGCCTATGGCTACACCTTC
TRBV5-7,TRBJ2-3,.,TRBD2,16,CASSLEVTSEADTQYF,TGTGCCAGCAGCTTGGAAGTGACTAGCGAGGCAGATACGCAGTATTTT
TRBV6-6,TRBJ2-4,.,.,16,CASSPPPEGMGNIQYF,TGTGCCAGCAGTCCCCCGCCTGAGGGGATGGGAAACATTCAGTACTTC
TRBV27,TRBJ1-1,.,.,13,CASSVGSPTEAFF,TGTGCCAGCAGTGTAGGGTCTCCCACTGAAGCTTTCTTT
TRBV27,TRBJ2-3,once,.,15,CASSPLPQGSDTQYF,TGTGCCAGCAGCCCCCTCCCACAGGGATCAGATACGCAGTATTTT